This T cell receptor beta chain came from a study of T-cell memory formation after mild COVID-19. TCRdb re-analysed the 5' RACE reads in MiXCR, keeping a single row per CDR3 protein. Found here are fewer than 550,000 distinct CDR3 sequences, 15% to 20% of them singletons; the top ten hold about 8.1%. Findings and limits, study-wide: Day 37-peaking second-wave clones had unconfirmed SARS-CoV-2 specificity.

The CDR3 runs 16 residues. The trim removed 2 bases at V and 1 base at J, leaving 4 bases unmatched. Germline values: CDR1 SGDLS, CDR2 YYNGEE. This clonotype came up a few times. Antigen unknown. This TCR was recovered from an adult woman who had mild COVID-19 (a few samples of this study predate the infection). Cell type and time point are not known. This chain uses TRBV9 with TRBJ2-2, with 8 bases fitting TRBD2. Sequencing used PBMCs or a T cell subset sorted from them (not recorded which). This CDR3 reads CASSVSLAGNTGELFF. In nucleotides, the CDR3 is TGTGCCAGCAGCGTTAGTCTAGCGGGGAACACCGGGGAGCTGTTTTTT.